This T cell receptor beta chain was recovered during a study of early T cells in non-severe SARS-CoV-2 infection. This clonotype was observed a few times. TCRdb reprocessed the 5' RACE reads via MiXCR and lists one record per CDR3 protein. The sample holds approximately 120,000 distinct CDR3 sequences, more than 12% seen once. The clonotype originates from an adult who was a healthcare worker with PCR-confirmed SARS-CoV-2 infection or an uninfected control (not recorded which). The sequenced sample consisted of whole blood.

CDR3 sequence: CASSSRDGGNYGYTF. The DNA of the CDR3 is TGTGCCAGCAGCTCCCGGGACGGTGGAAACTATGGCTACACCTTC. The chain couples TRBV7-9 to TRBJ1-2, with a tentative D call TRBD1 (5 bases). There are 15 residues in the CDR3. Germline-derived CDR1 and CDR2 are SEHNR and FQNEAQ (reference sequence). The V and J ends lost 4 bases and 2 bases respectively, with 14 bases between them.